These 28 T cell receptor beta chains share one sample of origin, sequenced in a study of T cell responses to AZD1222 COVID-19 vaccine. The assay was immunoSEQ multiplex PCR, and TCRdb's table has in-frame clones only and misses some. The sample includes over 130,000 clones, more than 80% of them seen just once. The sample consisted of peripheral blood, taken 28 days after the second dose of the MenACWY control vaccine. These receptors came from an adult who received the MenACWY meningococcal vaccine as a control.

The chain uses TRBV6-5 and TRBJ1-5; the D gene is possibly TRBD1 (6 bases). Per germline, CDR1 MNHEY and CDR2 SVGAGI. V lost 6 bases to trimming and J lost 7 bases, with 13 bases between them. The CDR3 is 13 amino acids. This CDR3 reads CASRPRGFQPQHF. In DNA form, the CDR3 reads TGTGCCAGCAGACCAAGGGGGTTCCAGCCCCAGCATTTT.

This chain joins TRBV9 and TRBJ1-6, with 8 bases aligning to TRBD1. Germline loops: CDR1 SGDLS, CDR2 YYNGEE. J gave up 8 bases and V 3 bases, and 7 bases lay outside the gene matches. This CDR3 spans 15 amino acids. The CDR3 loop is CASSAPQGADSPLHF. DNA of the CDR3: TGTGCCAGCAGCGCCCCCCAGGGGGCTGATTCACCCCTCCACTTT. The variable domain in full, with the rest retrieved from reference TRBV9 and TRBJ1-6, is DSGVTQTPKHLITATGQRVTLRCSPRSGDLSVYWYQQSLDQGLQFLIQYYNGEERAKGNILERFSAQQFPDLHSELNLSSLELGDSALYFCASSAPQGADSPLHFGNGTRLTVT.

The chain joins TRBV19 to TRBJ2-7; no clear D. With 5 bases removed from V and 10 bases from J, the gap between germline ends came to 12 bases. In germline, CDR1 is LNHDA, CDR2 SQIVND (reference sequence). The CDR3 is made up of 11 amino acids. The CDR3 nucleotides are TGTGCCAGTAGTGAAGGACGGCGACAGTACTTC. It is translated as CASSEGRRQYF.

The rearrangement uses TRBV24-1 and TRBJ2-1; 10 nucleotides match TRBD1. The trim removed 7 bases at V and 0 bases at J, leaving 11 bases unmatched. From germline, CDR1 is KGHDR and CDR2 SFDVKD. CDR3 length equals 18 residues. The CDR3 protein is CATSLTGGAASSYNEQFF. CDR3 nucleotide sequence: TGTGCCACCAGCTTGACAGGGGGCGCGGCCTCCTCCTACAATGAGCAGTTCTTC.

This chain uses TRBV10-1 with TRBJ1-6; TRBD1 might be the D (5 bases). CDR1 is WNHNN, CDR2 SYGVQD, per germline (reference sequence). The CDR3 has 17 residues. V lost 6 bases and J 9 bases, leaving 24 bases between the germline ends. The CDR3 nucleotides read TGCGCCAGCAGAGTGACGGGACCGGACATAATCGGTTCACCCCTCCACTTT. Translation: CASRVTGPDIIGSPLHF.

Notes on this clone: Other DNA sequences in this sample translate to the same CDR3. The chain has TRBV6-5 and TRBJ1-6; possibly TRBD1 for D (6 bases). V was trimmed by 8 bases and J by 4 bases, leaving 15 bases between them. Germline CDR1 MNHEY, CDR2 SVGAGI. This CDR3 has 15 residues. The CDR3 loop reads CASQLAGAYNSPLHF. In DNA, the CDR3 is TGTGCCAGCCAACTCGCGGGGGCTTATAATTCACCCCTCCACTTT.

This clone occurred once. The J gene is TRBJ2-5, the V gene TRBV2; TRBD2 is a possible D gene (6 bases). Trimming pared 6 bases from V and 2 bases from J, leaving 19 bases between. Germline V CDR1 and CDR2: SNHLY, FYNNEI. The CDR3 has 16 residues. CDR3 protein: CASRRSALTRQETQYF. The CDR3 DNA reads as TGTGCCAGCAGGAGAAGCGCGTTGACTAGACAAGAGACCCAGTACTTC.

The chain carries TRBV5-6 and TRBJ1-4; perhaps TRBD1 as D (5 bases). This CDR3 is built from 15 residues. Trimming took off 4 bases at V and 7 bases at J, with 17 bases between the two ends. Germline CDR1 is SGHDT and CDR2 is YYEEEE. This chain's CDR3 is CASSRTGPGGEKLFF. CDR3 DNA: TGTGCCAGCAGCCGGACCGGGCCTGGGGGTGAAAAACTGTTTTTT.

This chain links TRBV9 with TRBJ2-1; 8 bases are a match to TRBD2. Looked up from germline, CDR1 is SGDLS and CDR2 is YYNGEE. The length of the CDR3 is 15 residues. The V gene end was trimmed by 2 bases and the J gene end by 1 base; junction bases not matched to a gene: 2. The DNA for the CDR3 is TGTGCCAGCAGCGTGGGACTAGGGTCCTACAATGAGCAGTTCTTC. Translation: CASSVGLGSYNEQFF.

This chain links TRBV19 with TRBJ2-7; TRBD1 matches 7 bases. CDR1 is LNHDA and CDR2 is SQIVND in the germline V gene (reference sequence). The J segment lost 6 bases and the V segment lost 7 bases, leaving 9 bases of the junction unmatched. CDR3 length: 13 amino acids. This CDR3 is CASTETGIGEQYF. The DNA for the CDR3 is TGTGCCAGTACCGAGACAGGGATCGGCGAGCAGTACTTC.

V gene TRBV10-3 combines with J gene TRBJ1-6; D call uncertain. The CDR3 sequence is 14 residues long. V was clipped by 4 bases and J by 8 bases, with 12 bases between them. From germline, CDR1 is ENHRY and CDR2 SYGVKD. As DNA, the CDR3 is TGTGCCATCAGTGGCAAAACGACCGATTCACCCCTCCACTTT. Protein product: CAISGKTTDSPLHF.

The V call is TRBV6-2 or TRBV6-3, the J call TRBJ1-5; D is uncertain. The CDR3 is 16 residues long. V was pared by 2 bases and J by 2 bases, with 13 bases between. Germline loops: CDR1 MNHEY, CDR2 SVGEGT. CDR3 residues: CASSYVSVGGNQPQHF. The CDR3 nucleotides read TGTGCCAGCAGTTACGTATCGGTCGGGGGCAATCAGCCCCAGCATTTT.

This clone showed up just once. The genes are TRBV7-9 and TRBJ2-1; D ambiguous. This CDR3 has 14 amino acids. The germline V and J ends were trimmed by 1 base and 9 bases, with 13 bases remaining between them. Germline V gives CDR1 SEHNR, CDR2 FQNEAQ (reference sequence). In DNA form, the CDR3 reads TGTGCCAGCAGCTTAGGCCTAGTAGACTTTGAGCAGTTCTTC. It is translated as CASSLGLVDFEQFF.

V is TRBV6-5 and J is TRBJ2-1; the D gene is possibly TRBD1 (6 bases). Trimming removed 7 bases at V and 9 bases at J, with 13 bases between. The CDR3 has 12 residues. Germline V gene sequence: CDR1 MNHEY, CDR2 SVGAGI. The CDR3 region is CASKQGNGEQFF. CDR3 bases: TGTGCCAGCAAGCAGGGGAACGGTGAGCAGTTCTTC.

This clone was seen only once. The gene calls are TRBV27 and TRBJ2-7, with TRBD2 as a possible D gene (5 bases). CDR1 MNHEY and CDR2 SMNVEV come from the germline V gene (reference sequence). Trimming took 6 bases from V and 2 from J, leaving 14 bases between them. The CDR3 is 14 amino acids. The chain's CDR3 is CASRYNTGTYEQYF. For the CDR3, the DNA is TGTGCCAGCAGATACAATACGGGGACCTACGAGCAGTACTTC.

CDR3 region: CASSVSGMGETQYF. In DNA form, the CDR3 reads TGTGCCAGCAGTGTTAGTGGGATGGGGGAGACCCAGTACTTC. This rearrangement joins TRBV2 to TRBJ2-5; D is unclear. The CDR3 runs 14 residues. In germline, CDR1 is SNHLY, CDR2 FYNNEI. V was clipped by 4 bases and J by 5 bases, with 14 bases between them.

This clone has just one count. The chain links TRBV7-3 to TRBJ2-6; D not resolved. Germline values: CDR1 SGHTA, CDR2 FQGTGA. V was clipped by 4 bases and J by 1 base, with 14 bases between them. This CDR3 region has 17 residues. The CDR3 loop is CASSSGMPTSGANVLTF. The CDR3 DNA follows: TGTGCCAGCAGCTCGGGTATGCCGACGTCTGGGGCCAACGTCCTGACTTTC.

The chain recombines TRBV4-3 with TRBJ1-5; TRBD1 is a possible D gene (6 bases). The germline V gene encodes CDR1 LGHNA and CDR2 YSLEER. V was cut by 2 bases and J by 6 bases, with 11 bases left in between. The CDR3 totals 14 residues. In nucleotides, the CDR3 is TGCGCCAGCAGCCAAACAATAGGGGGTCAGCCCCAGCATTTT. This translates into CASSQTIGGQPQHF.

This rearrangement joins TRBV5-1 to TRBJ2-1; tentatively, D is TRBD1 (5 bases). V lost 0 bases and J lost 7, with 11 bases in between. This CDR3 region has 14 residues. Looked up from germline, CDR1 is SGHRS and CDR2 is YFSETQ. In DNA form, the CDR3 reads TGCGCCAGCAGCTTGGAAGCAGGGAAGAATGAGCAGTTCTTC. Translated: CASSLEAGKNEQFF.

The chain joins TRBV19 to TRBJ1-4; TRBD1 agrees at 7 bases. The CDR3 length is 16 residues. Germline V gene sequence: CDR1 LNHDA, CDR2 SQIVND (reference sequence). The J segment lost 7 bases and the V segment lost 5 bases, leaving 13 bases of the junction unmatched. CDR3 DNA: TGTGCCAGTAGTCCTCAGGGACAGCCACTTGGTGAAAAACTGTTTTTT. Protein product: CASSPQGQPLGEKLFF.

The chain uses TRBV5-5 and TRBJ1-4, with D perhaps TRBD1 (6 bases). This CDR3 is built from 17 residues. Germline loops: CDR1 SGHKS, CDR2 YYEKEE (reference sequence). V dropped 1 base and J dropped 4 bases, with 17 bases sitting between them. The DNA of the CDR3 is TGTGCCAGCAGCTTGCTTCCCGGACAGACGAATAATGAAAAACTGTTTTTT. It encodes CASSLLPGQTNNEKLFF.

This chain links TRBV11-2 with TRBJ1-1, with 7 bases aligning to TRBD1. Germline CDR1 and CDR2: SGHAT and FQNNGV. This CDR3 has 15 residues. Losses at the gene ends were 5 bases for V and 2 bases for J; bases not matched to a gene: 8. CDR3 in amino acids: CASSAGQVINTEAFF. The CDR3 DNA is TGTGCCAGCAGCGCAGGACAGGTGATTAACACTGAAGCTTTCTTT.

This clone appeared a single time. The J gene is TRBJ1-1, the V gene TRBV6-5; D is unclear. CDR3 length equals 16 residues. Germline lookup yields CDR1 MNHEY and CDR2 SVGAGI. With 2 bases removed from V and 1 base from J, the gap between germline ends came to 14 bases. CDR3 sequence (DNA): TGTGCCAGCAGTTACAGTGGGCGCAGGTGGAACACTGAAGCTTTCTTT. Translated, it gives CASSYSGRRWNTEAFF.

The V and J genes are TRBV7-2 and TRBJ1-5; D is unresolved. Germline CDR1 is SGHTA and CDR2 is FQGNSA. The CDR3 covers 14 residues. V was cut by 4 bases and J by 2 bases, with 9 bases left in between. The CDR3 loop is CASSSESGNQPQHF. CDR3 bases: TGTGCCAGCAGCTCAGAGAGCGGCAATCAGCCCCAGCATTTT.

The chain joins TRBV7-2 to TRBJ2-5, with 7 bases that match TRBD2. J gave up 2 bases and V 0 bases, and 6 bases lay outside the gene matches. Germline V lookup: CDR1 SGHTA, CDR2 FQGNSA. There are 16 residues in the CDR3. This chain's CDR3 is CASSLAGGLGQETQYF. For the CDR3, the DNA is TGTGCCAGCAGCTTAGCGGGAGGACTAGGGCAAGAGACCCAGTACTTC. Supplemented by reference TRBV7-2 and TRBJ2-5, the full variable domain reads GAGVSQSPSNKVTEKGKDVELRCDPISGHTALYWYRQSLGQGLEFLIYFQGNSAPDKSGLPSDRFSAERTGGSVSTLTIQRTQQEDSAVYLCASSLAGGLGQETQYFGPGTRLLVL.

Only one count was recorded for this clone. The gene calls are TRBV5-6 and TRBJ1-5, with no clear D. In germline, CDR1 is SGHDT, CDR2 YYEEEE. There are 16 residues in the CDR3. V was clipped by 4 bases and J by 2 bases, with 16 bases between them. CDR3 in amino acids: CASSLTDGRGNQPQHF. The CDR3 nucleotides read TGTGCCAGCAGCCTCACGGACGGCCGGGGCAATCAGCCCCAGCATTTT. The entire variable domain, with the rest obtained from reference TRBV5-6 and TRBJ1-5, is as follows: DAGVTQSPTHLIKTRGQQVTLRCSPKSGHDTVSWYQQALGQGPQFIFQYYEEEERQRGNFPDRFSGHQFPNYSSELNVNALLLGDSALYLCASSLTDGRGNQPQHFGDGTRLSIL.

The rearrangement uses TRBV28 and TRBJ1-3; no definite D call. Trimming took off 7 bases at V and 0 bases at J, with 13 bases between the two ends. The CDR3 spans 15 residues. From germline, CDR1 is MDHEN and CDR2 SYDVKM. The CDR3 is CASTPQSSSGNTIYF. The DNA of the CDR3 is TGTGCCAGCACCCCTCAGTCGAGCTCTGGAAACACCATATATTTT. The variable domain in full, with the rest retrieved from reference TRBV28 and TRBJ1-3, is DVKVTQSSRYLVKRTGEKVFLECVQDMDHENMFWYRQDPGLGLRLIYFSYDVKMKEKGDIPEGYSVSREKKERFSLILESASTNQTSMYLCASTPQSSSGNTIYFGEGSWLTVV.

This rearrangement joins TRBV10-3 to TRBJ2-1; tentatively, D is TRBD1 (5 bases). The CDR3 consists of 16 residues. Germline V lookup: CDR1 ENHRY, CDR2 SYGVKD. Trimming cost V 0 bases and J 6 bases, with 15 bases left between them. The CDR3 DNA sequence: TGTGCCATCAGTGAGTCGACAGTCGCGACCCCCAATGAGCAGTTCTTC. It yields the protein CAISESTVATPNEQFF.